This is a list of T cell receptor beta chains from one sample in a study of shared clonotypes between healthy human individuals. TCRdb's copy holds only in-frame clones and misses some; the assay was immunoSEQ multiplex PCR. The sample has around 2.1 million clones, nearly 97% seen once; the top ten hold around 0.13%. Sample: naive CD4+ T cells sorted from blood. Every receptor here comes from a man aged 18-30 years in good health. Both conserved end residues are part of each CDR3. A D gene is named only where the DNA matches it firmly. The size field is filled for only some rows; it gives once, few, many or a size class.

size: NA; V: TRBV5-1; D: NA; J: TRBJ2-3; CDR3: CASSLGQSSTDTQYF
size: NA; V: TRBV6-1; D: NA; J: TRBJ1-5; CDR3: CASSESPRPQHF
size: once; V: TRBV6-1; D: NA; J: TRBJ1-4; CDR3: CASREGSGEKLFF
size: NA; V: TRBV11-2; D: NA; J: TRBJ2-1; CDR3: CASSLRSSYNEQFF
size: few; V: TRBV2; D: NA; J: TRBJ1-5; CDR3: CASSDRQGNNQPQHF
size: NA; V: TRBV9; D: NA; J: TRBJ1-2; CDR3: CASSASEGYGYTF
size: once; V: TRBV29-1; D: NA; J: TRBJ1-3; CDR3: CSVEGGPGAGNTIYF
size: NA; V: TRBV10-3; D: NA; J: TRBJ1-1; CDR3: CAITRAKNTEAFF
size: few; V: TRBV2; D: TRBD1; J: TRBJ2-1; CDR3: CASSGQGSSYNEQFF
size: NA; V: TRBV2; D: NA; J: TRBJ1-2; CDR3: CASSDLTANYGYTF
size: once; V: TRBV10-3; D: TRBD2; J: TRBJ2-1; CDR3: CAMRSGASGGHNEQFF
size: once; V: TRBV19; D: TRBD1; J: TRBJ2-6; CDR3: CASSQTGGNSGANVLTF
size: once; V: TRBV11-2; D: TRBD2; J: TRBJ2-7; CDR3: CASSHRLAGGKSYEQYF
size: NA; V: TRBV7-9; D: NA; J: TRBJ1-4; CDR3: CASSLAGTLEKLFF
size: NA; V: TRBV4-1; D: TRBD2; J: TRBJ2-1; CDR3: CASSFAASGRPNNEQFF
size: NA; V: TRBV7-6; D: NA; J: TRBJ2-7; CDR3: CASSERWGSYEQYF
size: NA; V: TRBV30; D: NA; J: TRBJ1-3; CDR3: CAWSVDRQSSGNTIYF
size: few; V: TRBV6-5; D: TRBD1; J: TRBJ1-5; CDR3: CASSPSRQGNQPQHF
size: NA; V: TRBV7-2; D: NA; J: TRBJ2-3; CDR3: CASSFQGRDTDTQYF
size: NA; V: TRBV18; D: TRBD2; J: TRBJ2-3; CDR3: CASSPQTSEYTDTQYF
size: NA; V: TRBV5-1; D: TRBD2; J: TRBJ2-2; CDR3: CASSQTSGGAVVSGELFF
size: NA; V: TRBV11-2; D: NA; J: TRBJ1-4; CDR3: CASSQGVDTKKLFF
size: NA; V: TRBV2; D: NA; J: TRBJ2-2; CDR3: CASSDSSGRNTGELFF
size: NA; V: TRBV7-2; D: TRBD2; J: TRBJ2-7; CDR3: CASSLIGLAGRGEQYF
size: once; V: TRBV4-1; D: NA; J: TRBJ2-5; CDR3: CASSQENMGKETQYF
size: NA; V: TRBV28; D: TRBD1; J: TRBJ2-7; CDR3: CASSYTRTGPYEQYF
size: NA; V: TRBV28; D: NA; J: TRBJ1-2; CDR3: CASSFSGAPYGYTF
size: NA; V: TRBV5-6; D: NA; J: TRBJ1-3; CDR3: CASSFGERAGNTIYF